The sequence of this T cell receptor beta chain was determined in a study of T cell changes during pregnancy in multiple sclerosis. The trim removed 1 base at V and 6 bases at J, leaving 7 bases unmatched. Germline values: CDR1 SGHVS, CDR2 FQNEAQ. The CDR3 consists of 15 residues. This clone was found once. Data came from immunoSEQ multiplex PCR; TCRdb stores just in-frame clones and leaves some out. The sample lists tens of thousands of clones, 80% to 95% occurring once. The sequenced sample was peripheral blood, obtained in the first trimester of pregnancy. This clonotype was obtained from a female donor with multiple sclerosis, enrolled in a pregnancy study. The V call is TRBV7-8, the J call TRBJ2-7; 9 bases are a match to TRBD1. The CDR3, as DNA: TGTGCCAGCAGCTTAGGAGGGACAGGGATTACCGAGCAGTACTTC. It translates to CASSLGGTGITEQYF.